The rows below give T cell receptor beta chains drawn from one sample of a study of blood T cell repertoires in COVID-19. Repertoires were generated with immunoSEQ multiplex PCR, while TCRdb's copy carries only in-frame clones and drops some. The sample has a few hundred thousand clones; about 87% are singletons. Specimen: PBMCs or T cells enriched from blood (not recorded which). All receptors come from a woman aged 45-65 years who had recovered from COVID-19. Both conserved end residues are part of each CDR3. A D gene is named only where the DNA matches it firmly. Not all rows give a size; the values are once, few, many and, for expanded clones, a class.

>TRBD2|-|TRBV6-5|TRBJ2-4
CASSSSRGGQNIQYF
TGTGCCAGCAGTTCCTCGCGCGGGGGGCAAAACATTCAGTACTTC
>-|once|TRBV5-1|TRBJ2-3
CASSLRGGEVTDTQYF
TGCGCCAGCAGCTTGAGGGGGGGCGAGGTAACAGATACGCAGTATTTT
>TRBD2|-|TRBV5-8|TRBJ2-1
CASSLALLAGGNEQFF
TGTGCCAGCAGCTTGGCTTTGCTAGCGGGGGGCAATGAGCAGTTCTTC
>-|-|TRBV9|TRBJ2-6
CASSGGLQSGANVLTF
TGTGCCAGCAGCGGAGGACTCCAATCTGGGGCCAACGTCCTGACTTTC
>TRBD1|-|TRBV9|TRBJ2-7
CAVGTGYEQYF
TGTGCCGTTGGGACAGGGTACGAGCAGTACTTC
>TRBD1|-|TRBV5-6|TRBJ2-2
CASSLGQGVRTGELFF
TGTGCCAGCAGCCTTGGACAGGGGGTGCGCACCGGGGAGCTGTTTTTT
>-|-|TRBV18|TRBJ1-2
CASSPPPTGIGYTF
TGTGCCAGCTCACCTCCACCTACGGGGATTGGCTACACCTTC
>-|-|TRBV5-5|TRBJ1-5
CASSLNRVSQPQHF
TGTGCCAGCAGCTTAAACAGGGTGAGTCAGCCCCAGCATTTT
>-|-|TRBV6-2/TRBV6-3|TRBJ1-2
CASNPGGRETYGYTF
TGTGCCAGCAACCCCGGGGGAAGGGAGACCTATGGCTACACCTTC
>-|-|TRBV6-4|TRBJ2-2
CASSDSSSSGELFF
TGTGCCAGCAGTGACTCGAGTAGCTCCGGGGAGCTGTTTTTT
>TRBD1|-|TRBV28|TRBJ1-5
CASSRRQGYSNQPQHF
TGTGCCAGCAGTCGACGACAGGGGTATAGCAATCAGCCCCAGCATTTT
>-|-|TRBV7-2|TRBJ2-7
CASSLDRERHEQYF
TGTGCCAGCAGCTTAGACAGGGAAAGACACGAGCAGTACTTC
>-|-|TRBV27|TRBJ1-1
CASSPRLNTEAFF
TGTGCCAGCAGTCCCCGTTTAAACACTGAAGCTTTCTTT
>TRBD2|-|TRBV24-1|TRBJ2-3
CATSDVTSGHPDTQYF
TGTGCCACCAGTGATGTGACTAGCGGGCACCCAGATACGCAGTATTTT
>-|-|TRBV18|TRBJ1-5
CASSPTENQPQHF
TGTGCCAGCTCACCGACAGAGAATCAGCCCCAGCATTTT
>TRBD1|-|TRBV5-1|TRBJ2-5
CASSLVGVPGQDQETQYF
TGCGCCAGCAGCTTGGTGGGGGTCCCAGGACAGGACCAAGAGACCCAGTACTTC
>-|-|TRBV15|TRBJ1-5
CATNPREGGQPQHF
TGTGCCACCAACCCAAGGGAGGGCGGGCAGCCCCAGCATTTT
>TRBD1|-|TRBV11-2|TRBJ2-7
CASSSRGTGSYEQYF
TGTGCCAGCAGCTCCCGGGGGACAGGGTCCTACGAGCAGTACTTC
>-|-|TRBV10-3|TRBJ1-5
CAISEGQNQPQHF
TGTGCCATCAGTGAAGGACAGAATCAGCCCCAGCATTTT
>-|-|TRBV7-2|TRBJ1-1
CASSFQQNTEAFF
TGTGCCAGCAGCTTCCAACAGAACACTGAAGCTTTCTTT
>TRBD1|-|TRBV5-1|TRBJ1-2
CASSPGTGGSWGYGYTF
TGCGCCAGCAGCCCCGGGACAGGGGGCAGCTGGGGCTATGGCTACACCTTC
>TRBD1|-|TRBV7-2|TRBJ2-7
CASSFERGRTSYEQYF
TGTGCCAGCAGCTTCGAGAGGGGGCGGACGTCCTACGAGCAGTACTTC
>-|-|TRBV6-2/TRBV6-3|TRBJ1-1
CASSYSLTGHRNTEAFF
TGTGCCAGCAGTTACTCCTTGACGGGACATAGGAACACTGAAGCTTTCTTT
>TRBD1|-|TRBV27|TRBJ1-4
CASSYGTVNEKLFF
TGTGCCAGCAGTTACGGGACAGTTAATGAAAAACTGTTTTTT
>-|-|TRBV18|TRBJ2-3
CASSPSLTDTQYF
TGTGCCAGCTCACCCTCCTTAACAGATACGCAGTATTTT
>-|once|TRBV12-5|TRBJ2-7
CASAPIQGPAYEQYF
TGTGCTAGTGCCCCGATTCAGGGGCCAGCCTACGAGCAGTACTTC
>-|-|TRBV3-1/TRBV3-2|TRBJ1-1
CASSTTGVKQAFF
TGTGCCAGCAGCACGACAGGTGTTAAACAAGCTTTCTTT
>TRBD2|-|TRBV30|TRBJ2-3
CAWSAGAGNTDTQYF
TGTGCCTGGAGTGCTGGAGCGGGAAACACAGATACGCAGTATTTT
>TRBD1|few|TRBV27|TRBJ1-1
CASSFAGGANAFF
TGTGCCAGCAGTTTTGCAGGGGGCGCGAACGCTTTCTTT
>-|-|TRBV7-9|TRBJ1-2
CASSLERLNYGYTF
TGTGCCAGCAGCTTAGAGCGGTTGAACTATGGCTACACCTTC
>-|-|TRBV28|TRBJ1-3
CASSKGQPSGNTIYF
TGTGCCAGCAGTAAAGGACAGCCATCTGGAAACACCATATATTTT
>-|-|TRBV28|TRBJ1-2
CASSNDIVGAYGYTF
TGTGCCAGCAGTAACGACATCGTGGGGGCGTATGGCTACACCTTC
>-|once|TRBV6-5|TRBJ1-2
CASSPGVYGYTF
TGTGCCAGCAGTCCCGGAGTCTATGGCTACACCTTC
>-|once|TRBV7-2|TRBJ1-4
CASSLDAAANEKLFF
TGTGCCAGCAGCTTAGATGCCGCGGCTAATGAAAAACTGTTTTTT
>-|-|TRBV21-1|TRBJ1-3
CASSISGSSGNTIYF
TGTGCCAGCAGCATCTCAGGGTCCTCTGGAAACACCATATATTTT
>-|-|TRBV5-6|TRBJ1-6
CASSLSPTVPNSPLHF
TGTGCCAGCAGCTTGTCTCCGACAGTACCAAATTCACCCCTCCACTTT
>-|-|TRBV3-1/TRBV3-2|TRBJ1-1
CASSHPEAGGTEAFF
TGTGCCAGCAGCCACCCCGAGGCGGGAGGCACTGAAGCTTTCTTT
>TRBD1|few|TRBV28|TRBJ1-1
CASRERTGENTEAFF
TGTGCCAGCAGAGAGAGGACAGGTGAGAACACTGAAGCTTTCTTT
>-|-|TRBV28|TRBJ1-1
CASTWGGLTEAFF
TGTGCCAGCACCTGGGGGGGCCTCACTGAAGCTTTCTTT
>-|-|TRBV3-1/TRBV3-2|TRBJ1-3
CASSPRGYTIYF
TGTGCCAGCAGCCCCCGAGGGTACACCATATATTTT
>TRBD1|-|TRBV5-5|TRBJ2-1
CASSLEGQGVVEQFF
TGTGCCAGCAGCTTGGAGGGACAGGGGGTGGTTGAGCAGTTCTTC
>TRBD1|few|TRBV28|TRBJ1-1
CASSCRGQGCTEAFF
TGTGCCAGCAGTTGCCGCGGACAGGGATGCACTGAAGCTTTCTTT
>-|-|TRBV6-5|TRBJ1-1
CASSTMNTEAFF
TGTGCCAGCAGTACAATGAACACTGAAGCTTTCTTT